The rows below give T cell receptor beta chains drawn from one sample of a study of identical twins. A single record per CDR3 protein comes from TCRdb applying MiXCR to the 5' RACE reads. The sample lists 130,000 to 150,000 distinct CDR3 sequences; 3% to 4.5% were seen once. Sequencing used memory T cells sorted from blood. These receptor sequences come from a man between 18 and 35 years old in good health. The CDR3 runs from the conserved cysteine through the conserved F or W. D genes are given only for firm matches. Clone size, where shown, is once, few, many, or a class for clones that have expanded.

CDR3	DNA	size	J	D	V	length
CASRQAGGGQETQYF	TGTGCCAGCAGGCAGGCGGGAGGGGGACAAGAGACCCAGTACTTC	many	TRBJ2-5	TRBD2	TRBV7-2	15
CASSSGDTIYF	TGTGCCAGCAGCTCCGGGGACACCATATATTTT	many	TRBJ1-3	.	TRBV11-2	11
CASSLESGIPIYF	TGTGCCAGCAGCTTAGAGTCTGGGATACCCATATATTTT	many	TRBJ1-3	.	TRBV7-9	13
CSASRGRRSEQFF	TGCAGTGCTAGTCGTGGGAGAAGGAGTGAGCAGTTCTTC	many	TRBJ2-1	.	TRBV20-1	13
CSAIPSRGTYIQQYF	TGCAGTGCTATTCCTTCGAGGGGGACCTACATCCAGCAGTACTTC	many	TRBJ2-7	.	TRBV20-1	15
CASSTGTRGYNEQFF	TGCGCCAGCAGCACCGGGACTAGGGGCTACAATGAGCAGTTCTTC	many	TRBJ2-1	TRBD2	TRBV5-1	15
CASSQGLLGHGYTF	TGTGCCAGCAGCCAAGGGCTCCTGGGCCATGGCTACACCTTC	many	TRBJ1-2	.	TRBV3-1	14
CASSFFGTADSPLHF	TGTGCCAGCAGTTTTTTCGGGACAGCTGATTCACCCCTCCACTTT	many	TRBJ1-6	TRBD1	TRBV12-3/TRBV12-4	15
CASSDDIYEQYF	TGTGCCAGCAGCGATGACATCTACGAGCAGTACTTC	many	TRBJ2-7	.	TRBV7-6	12
CSASARYSGLGQETQYF	TGCAGTGCATCAGCTCGGTATAGCGGTTTGGGGCAAGAGACCCAGTACTTC	many	TRBJ2-5	.	TRBV20-1	17
CSALSGSSYNEQFF	TGCAGCGCCCTTAGCGGGAGCTCCTACAATGAGCAGTTCTTC	many	TRBJ2-1	TRBD2	TRBV29-1	14
CASSVEGVGNTIYF	TGTGCCAGCAGCGTAGAAGGAGTAGGAAACACCATATATTTT	many	TRBJ1-3	.	TRBV9	14
CASSQEHNQPQHF	TGTGCCAGCAGCCAAGAGCACAATCAGCCCCAGCATTTT	many	TRBJ1-5	.	TRBV4-2	13
CASREREVIPEQYF	TGTGCCAGCAGGGAGCGGGAGGTTATACCCGAGCAGTACTTC	many	TRBJ2-7	TRBD2	TRBV2	14
CASSGREETQYF	TGTGCCAGCAGCGGCCGGGAAGAGACCCAGTACTTC	many	TRBJ2-5	.	TRBV7-2	12
CATSDLQGQGTETQYF	TGTGCCACCAGTGATTTGCAAGGACAGGGAACGGAGACCCAGTACTTC	many	TRBJ2-5	TRBD1	TRBV24-1	16
CASTIGTQGNEQFF	TGTGCCAGCACAATAGGGACCCAGGGGAATGAGCAGTTCTTC	many	TRBJ2-1	.	TRBV7-2	14
CASSSNIGGQFF	TGTGCCAGCAGCTCCAACATTGGGGGGCAGTTCTTC	many	TRBJ2-1	.	TRBV12-3/TRBV12-4	12
CASSLRGRGLGTQYF	TGTGCCAGCAGTTTACGCGGGAGGGGGCTTGGTACGCAGTATTTT	many	TRBJ2-3	TRBD2	TRBV28	15
CASSLGDRGSYNSPLHF	TGCGCCAGCAGCTTGGGGGACAGGGGGTCGTATAATTCACCCCTCCACTTT	.	TRBJ1-6	TRBD1	TRBV5-1	17
CASSPAAQPQDTQYF	TGTGCCAGCAGCCCCGCGGCCCAACCGCAGGATACGCAGTATTTT	many	TRBJ2-3	.	TRBV6-1	15
CGTGTGGNQPQHF	TGTGGGACCGGGACAGGGGGCAATCAGCCCCAGCATTTT	many	TRBJ1-5	TRBD1	TRBV6-2/TRBV6-3	13
CASTPAGPTDTQYF	TGTGCCAGCACCCCAGCGGGTCCCACAGATACGCAGTATTTT	many	TRBJ2-3	.	TRBV2	14
CASGGMGTDTQYF	TGTGCCAGCGGCGGGATGGGGACAGATACGCAGTATTTT	many	TRBJ2-3	.	TRBV2	13
CASSLAGVDYTF	TGTGCCAGCAGCTTAGCCGGCGTGGACTACACCTTC	few	TRBJ1-2	.	TRBV7-2	12
CASSSKTPGLAGGGEQFF	TGTGCCAGCAGCTCTAAGACCCCGGGACTAGCGGGAGGGGGGGAGCAGTTCTTC	many	TRBJ2-1	TRBD2	TRBV7-8	18
CASSRYSSGSSYNEQFF	TGTGCCAGCAGCCGATACAGTAGCGGGAGCTCCTACAATGAGCAGTTCTTC	many	TRBJ2-1	TRBD2	TRBV5-4	17
CASSWGTQETQYF	TGTGCCAGCAGCTGGGGGACCCAAGAGACCCAGTACTTC	many	TRBJ2-5	.	TRBV7-9	13
CASSPGSSNTGELFF	TGTGCCAGCAGCCCGGGGTCGTCGAACACCGGGGAGCTGTTTTTT	many	TRBJ2-2	.	TRBV6-1	15
CASSLYRRPSSYNSPLHF	TGTGCCAGCAGCTTATATCGGCGCCCGAGCTCCTATAATTCACCCCTCCACTTT	few	TRBJ1-6	.	TRBV11-2	18
CASRVTATANYGYTF	TGTGCCAGCAGAGTGACGGCGACAGCTAACTATGGCTACACCTTC	many	TRBJ1-2	.	TRBV6-1	15
CASSLGQGASAKNIQYF	TGCGCCAGCAGCTTGGGCCAGGGGGCTTCGGCCAAAAACATTCAGTACTTC	many	TRBJ2-4	TRBD1	TRBV5-1	17
CSARDDGSYNEQFF	TGCAGTGCTAGAGACGATGGCTCCTACAATGAGCAGTTCTTC	many	TRBJ2-1	.	TRBV20-1	14
CASSTDPGPQYF	TGCGCCAGCAGCACGGACCCCGGGCCCCAGTACTTC	many	TRBJ2-5	.	TRBV5-1	12
CASSPGISSTDTQYF	TGTGCCAGCAGTCCCGGGATTTCTAGCACAGATACGCAGTATTTT	many	TRBJ2-3	.	TRBV12-3/TRBV12-4	15
CASSPPRRNTGELFF	TGTGCCAGCTCACCACCGAGAAGGAACACCGGGGAGCTGTTTTTT	many	TRBJ2-2	.	TRBV18	15
CARDGAYNEQFF	TGTGCCAGGGACGGGGCCTACAATGAGCAGTTCTTC	many	TRBJ2-1	.	TRBV7-9	12
CAITGTGYNEQFF	TGTGCCATCACCGGGACGGGCTACAATGAGCAGTTCTTC	many	TRBJ2-1	.	TRBV10-3	13
CASSLAGWEQYF	TGTGCCAGCAGCTTAGCCGGGTGGGAGCAGTACTTC	many	TRBJ2-7	.	TRBV7-2	12
CASSVGGGVDEQYF	TGTGCCAGCAGCGTAGGTGGGGGAGTGGACGAGCAGTACTTC	many	TRBJ2-7	.	TRBV9	14
CASSQGGGSQPQHF	TGTGCCAGCAGTCAGGGGGGGGGCTCGCAGCCCCAGCATTTT	few	TRBJ1-5	TRBD1	TRBV6-1	14
CATSRDMRRANVLTF	TGTGCCACCAGCAGAGATATGAGGCGGGCCAACGTCCTGACTTTC	few	TRBJ2-6	.	TRBV15	15
CASSKARTGPGELFF	TGTGCCAGCAGCAAAGCACGCACAGGGCCCGGGGAGCTGTTTTTT	many	TRBJ2-2	.	TRBV11-2	15
CASSESVGITEAFF	TGTGCCAGCAGTGAATCTGTCGGGATCACTGAAGCTTTCTTT	.	TRBJ1-1	.	TRBV25-1	14
CASGDFYEQYF	TGTGCCAGCGGGGACTTCTACGAGCAGTACTTC	.	TRBJ2-7	.	TRBV25-1	11
CASAGAGGWTEAFF	TGTGCCAGCGCCGGAGCGGGGGGTTGGACTGAAGCTTTCTTT	many	TRBJ1-1	.	TRBV27	14
CASSLLDGRALGELFF	TGTGCCAGCAGCCTCCTCGACGGGAGGGCCCTCGGGGAGCTGTTTTTT	.	TRBJ2-2	TRBD2	TRBV11-2	16
CSLQREMVGGEQFF	TGCAGCCTCCAACGGGAGATGGTTGGTGGTGAGCAGTTCTTC	many	TRBJ2-1	.	TRBV29-1	14
CASSEGGYEQYF	TGTGCCAGCAGTGAAGGAGGCTACGAGCAGTACTTC	.	TRBJ2-7	.	TRBV2	12
CASSSGQGNNEQFF	TGTGCCAGCAGTTCGGGACAGGGGAACAATGAGCAGTTCTTC	many	TRBJ2-1	TRBD1	TRBV28	14
CASKEVADTQYF	TGTGCCAGCAAGGAGGTGGCAGATACGCAGTATTTT	many	TRBJ2-3	.	TRBV12-3/TRBV12-4	12
CASSFSYLGELFF	TGTGCCAGCAGTTTTAGTTACCTCGGGGAGCTGTTTTTT	many	TRBJ2-2	.	TRBV12-3/TRBV12-4	13
CASSPPYPGTGAAHPDTQYF	TGTGCCAGCAGTCCGCCCTACCCCGGGACAGGGGCCGCCCACCCAGATACGCAGTATTTT	many	TRBJ2-3	TRBD1	TRBV11-2	20
CASRPDRGANYGYTF	TGCGCCAGCAGACCTGACAGGGGCGCTAACTATGGCTACACCTTC	many	TRBJ1-2	TRBD1	TRBV5-1	15
CASSHNPGTLEQYF	TGTGCCAGCAGCCACAATCCCGGGACACTCGAGCAGTACTTC	many	TRBJ2-7	.	TRBV7-2	14
CASSFGWQGAKNIQYF	TGCGCCAGCAGCTTCGGGTGGCAGGGTGCCAAAAACATTCAGTACTTC	.	TRBJ2-4	.	TRBV5-1	16
CASTRGREQFF	TGTGCCAGCACGAGAGGGCGTGAGCAGTTCTTC	many	TRBJ2-1	.	TRBV2	11
CAPRAREKQDTQYF	TGTGCCCCCAGGGCCCGCGAAAAGCAGGATACGCAGTATTTT	many	TRBJ2-3	.	TRBV15	14
CSARYLATDTQYF	TGCAGTGCTAGGTATCTAGCCACAGATACGCAGTATTTT	many	TRBJ2-3	.	TRBV20-1	13